These 22 T cell receptor beta chains were all obtained from the same sample, sequenced in a study of beta chain features in type 1 diabetes. Whole-study findings and limits: Shortening of TCRB CDR3s, moderate but significant, appeared in all four CD4+ subsets of Type 1 diabetes patients.

Expressed TCRB transcripts were sequenced, since all the RNA that had been isolated was reverse transcribed. TCRdb keeps only in-frame clones here, not all; method: immunoSEQ multiplex PCR. In the table there are a few hundred thousand clones, 24% of which are singletons. Their recognized antigens are unknown. Specimen: naive CD4+ T cells from blood. Every receptor here comes from a woman aged 25 to 45 with type 1 diabetes.

The chain links TRBV7-9 to TRBJ2-1; TRBD2 is a possible D gene (5 bases). Germline V gene lookup returns CDR1 SEHNR and CDR2 FQNEAQ (reference sequence). The CDR3 extends over 15 amino acids. V lost 5 bases, J lost 9 bases, and 20 bases lay in between. The CDR3 nucleotides are TGTGCCAGCAGCCCGTTAGCGACGACTCCACGTGAGCAGTTCTTC. Encoded protein: CASSPLATTPREQFF. The whole variable domain, filled in from reference TRBV7-9 and TRBJ2-1, reads DTGVSQNPRHKITKRGQNVTFRCDPISEHNRLYWYRQTLGQGPEFLTYFQNEAQLEKSRLLSDRFSAERPKGSFSTLEIQRTEQGDSAMYLCASSPLATTPREQFFGPGTRLTVL.

The genes are TRBV6-5 and TRBJ2-1, with a weak D call TRBD1 (5 bases). The CDR3 consists of 13 residues. Looked up from germline, CDR1 is MNHEY and CDR2 is SVGAGI. Between the trimmed V and J ends, which lost 0 bases and 9 bases, there was a span of 9 bases. Here the CDR3 reads CASSYSPRAEQFF. In DNA form, the CDR3 reads TGTGCCAGCAGTTACTCGCCCAGGGCTGAGCAGTTCTTC.

This clone was detected a few times. The chain links TRBV28 to TRBJ1-4; 9 bases match TRBD1. Germline V lookup: CDR1 MDHEN, CDR2 SYDVKM. J was trimmed by 1 base and V by 9 bases; bases with no gene match: 9. The CDR3 is 16 amino acids. Here the CDR3 DNA reads TGTGCCAGTAACAGGGGGCTTGGGTTAACTAATGAAAAACTGTTTTTT. Translated, it gives CASNRGLGLTNEKLFF.

On this clone itself: Other DNA sequences in this sample translate to the same CDR3. V is TRBV29-1 and J is TRBJ2-3; maybe TRBD1 (6 bases). Germline CDR1 is SQVTM and CDR2 is ANQGSEA. The CDR3 runs 13 residues. The V gene lost 3 bases and the J gene lost 1 base, with 8 bases spanning the gap. This chain's CDR3 is CSVERQGTDTQYF. The CDR3 nucleotides are TGCAGCGTTGAGAGACAGGGCACAGATACGCAGTATTTT.

This clone has just one count. The rearrangement uses TRBV7-3 and TRBJ2-1; 8 positions agree with TRBD2. There are 14 residues in the CDR3. Unmatched junction bases numbered 2, after V lost 1 base and J lost 6 bases. Germline V gives CDR1 SGHTA, CDR2 FQGTGA. For the CDR3, the DNA is TGTGCCAGCAGCTTAAATAGCGGGACCAATGAGCAGTTCTTC. Its translation is CASSLNSGTNEQFF.

This clone was seen only a few times. The same CDR3 arises from other DNA sequences in this sample as well. The chain links TRBV30 to TRBJ1-1, with D hard to call. The CDR3 length is 11 residues. CDR1 and CDR2 (germline): GTSNPN, SVGIG (reference sequence). Between the trimmed V and J ends, which lost 0 bases and 7 bases, there was a span of 6 bases. DNA for the CDR3: TGTGCCTGGAGTGTATCCGTTGAAGCTTTCTTT. Residues: CAWSVSVEAFF.

The chain combines TRBV30 with TRBJ2-7; 9 bases are a match to TRBD2. This CDR3 spans 14 amino acids. V lost 3 bases and J lost 6; bases outside the gene matches: 9. Germline CDR1 GTSNPN, CDR2 SVGIG (reference sequence). The DNA of the CDR3 is TGTGCCTGGAGGCGAGGGCTAGCGGGATTCGAGCAGTACTTC. It encodes CAWRRGLAGFEQYF.

The chain employs TRBV28 and TRBJ2-6; D is possibly TRBD2 (6 bases). V was pared by 8 bases and J by 0 bases, with 14 bases between. Germline loops: CDR1 MDHEN, CDR2 SYDVKM. The CDR3 runs to 16 residues. The CDR3 nucleotides read TGTGCCAGCCGAGTTTTGGAGGGCTCTGGGGCCAACGTCCTGACTTTC. The encoded protein is CASRVLEGSGANVLTF.

This clone was counted only a few times. V usage is TRBV5-1 and J usage is TRBJ2-1, with TRBD2 matching 12 bases. J gave up 8 bases and V 0 bases, and 3 bases lay outside the gene matches. Germline CDR1 SGHRS, CDR2 YFSETQ. The CDR3 spans 15 residues. The CDR3 region has the DNA TGCGCCAGCAGCTTGGCGACTAGCGGGAGATATGAGCAGTTCTTC. Amino acids: CASSLATSGRYEQFF.

A few counts support this clone. This sequence joins TRBV7-3 and TRBJ2-1; 11 nucleotides line up with TRBD2. J gave up 7 bases and V 2 bases, and 4 bases lay outside the gene matches. This CDR3 has 15 residues. Germline CDR1 SGHTA, CDR2 FQGTGA. CDR3 nucleotide sequence: TGTGCCAGCAGCTTATATACTAGCGGGAGTAATGAGCAGTTCTTC. Protein sequence: CASSLYTSGSNEQFF.

This clone was picked up a small number of times. V is TRBV11-1 and J is TRBJ2-7, with D uncertain. CDR1 and CDR2 (germline): SGHAT, FQDESV (reference sequence). V dropped 3 bases and J dropped 4 bases, with 7 bases sitting between them. The CDR3 spans 12 residues. The DNA of the CDR3 is TGTGCCAGCAGCTTGACTTATTACGAGCAGTACTTC. This gives the protein CASSLTYYEQYF.

V usage is TRBV4-1 and J usage is TRBJ1-5; D unresolved. V gave up 0 bases and J gave up 0 bases, with 3 bases separating them. Germline V gene data show CDR1 as MGHRA and CDR2 as YSYEKL. This CDR3 has 14 residues. The CDR3, as DNA: TGCGCCAGCAGCCAAGATTATAGCAATCAGCCCCAGCATTTT. It yields the protein CASSQDYSNQPQHF.

A few counts support this clone. V and J are TRBV19 and TRBJ2-2; D perhaps matches TRBD1 (6 bases). The CDR3 is made up of 15 amino acids. Germline V gene lookup returns CDR1 LNHDA and CDR2 SQIVND (reference sequence). The germline V and J ends were trimmed by 4 bases and 4 bases, with 13 bases remaining between them. Written as DNA, the CDR3 is TGTGCCAGTAGTACGGGACACCCGGGCACCGGGGAGCTGTTTTTT. Amino acid sequence: CASSTGHPGTGELFF.

Regarding this clone: Germline is not matched at one junction end, which may reflect a read error. The rearrangement joins TRBV30 to TRBJ2-3; the D gene is possibly TRBD1 (7 bases). Germline V gene data show CDR1 as GTSNPN and CDR2 as SVGIG (reference sequence). The CDR3 is 13 amino acids. Here the CDR3 DNA reads TGTGCCTGGAGTGTAGGCGGGACAGTTTATCCCAGCTTT. Translated: CAWSVGGTVYPSF.

This clone was picked up one time. Other DNA sequences in the sample encode the same CDR3. The chain carries TRBV9 and TRBJ2-3; a weak D match, TRBD1 (5 bases). This CDR3 contains 15 residues. V was cut by 0 bases and J by 0 bases, with 8 bases left in between. CDR1 and CDR2 from the germline V gene are SGDLS and YYNGEE. In DNA form, the CDR3 reads TGTGCCAGCAGCGTAGGGGGCCCTAGCACAGATACGCAGTATTTT. Translating gives CASSVGGPSTDTQYF.

This clone appeared a few times. The J gene is TRBJ1-4, the V gene TRBV5-8; no clear D. The CDR3 sequence is 14 residues long. V was shortened by 4 bases and J by 7 bases, with 14 bases between the two germline ends. Germline V gene data show CDR1 as SGHTS and CDR2 as YDEGEE. The CDR3 spells CASSQRTTGEKLFF. CDR3 in DNA: TGTGCCAGCAGCCAGCGGACGACGGGTGAAAAACTGTTTTTT.

This clone occurred a few times. This sequence joins TRBV7-9 and TRBJ2-7, with D unresolved. This CDR3 comprises 13 residues. In germline, CDR1 is SEHNR, CDR2 FQNEAQ (reference sequence). V was cut by 5 bases and J by 7 bases, with 15 bases left in between. Here the CDR3 reads CASSPEWSVEQYF. The CDR3 nucleotides are TGTGCCAGCAGCCCCGAGTGGTCCGTAGAGCAGTACTTC.

This clone was picked up a small number of times. This sequence joins TRBV7-9 and TRBJ1-1, with D hard to call. Trimming shortened V by 5 bases and J by 6 bases, and 16 bases separated the two germline ends. Germline V gene sequence: CDR1 SEHNR, CDR2 FQNEAQ (reference sequence). This CDR3 is 14 amino acids long. CDR3: CASSARYSRSEAFF. The CDR3 bases are TGTGCCAGCAGCGCCCGGTACAGCCGGTCTGAAGCTTTCTTT.

CDR3 nucleotide sequence: TGTGCCAGCCGCTCGGGCAGCGTCGGGGAAGAGACCCAGTACTTC. It encodes CASRSGSVGEETQYF. This chain links TRBV28 with TRBJ2-5; maybe TRBD2 (5 bases). Looked up from germline, CDR1 is MDHEN and CDR2 is SYDVKM. The V end lost 8 bases, the J end lost 3 bases, and 19 bases lay between the germline ends. This CDR3 region has 15 residues.

J is TRBJ2-1 and V is TRBV9; 13 positions agree with TRBD2. Germline assignment: CDR1 SGDLS and CDR2 YYNGEE. This CDR3 is 14 amino acids long. Germline trimming cut 1 base from V and 10 bases from J; bases unmatched to any gene: 2. CDR3 DNA sequence: TGTGCCAGCAGCGTAACTAGCGGGAGGGCCGAGCAGTTCTTC. Its translation is CASSVTSGRAEQFF.

The rearrangement links TRBV5-1 to TRBJ1-1; a weak D match, TRBD1 (6 bases). Germline lookup yields CDR1 SGHRS and CDR2 YFSETQ. Trimming cost V 3 bases and J 3 bases, with 12 bases left between them. The CDR3 runs to 14 residues. DNA of the CDR3: TGCGCCAGCAGCTCGGAAGGGACATACACTGAAGCTTTCTTT. Protein product: CASSSEGTYTEAFF.

This clone was seen more than once but under ten times. The chain is built from TRBV7-9 and TRBJ2-7; weak D call: TRBD1 (7 bases). The CDR3 is 16 residues long. Germline assignment: CDR1 SEHNR and CDR2 FQNEAQ (reference sequence). V was shortened by 4 bases and J by 4 bases, with 20 bases between the two germline ends. The DNA of the CDR3 is TGTGCCAGCAGCTCCCCGGGGGCAGGGGGTCGGTACGAGCAGTACTTC. Its protein is CASSSPGAGGRYEQYF. The full variable domain, in which reference TRBV7-9 and TRBJ2-7 provide the parts outside the CDR3, is DTGVSQNPRHKITKRGQNVTFRCDPISEHNRLYWYRQTLGQGPEFLTYFQNEAQLEKSRLLSDRFSAERPKGSFSTLEIQRTEQGDSAMYLCASSSPGAGGRYEQYFGPGTRLTVT.